This T cell receptor (beta chain) was sequenced for a study of beta chain features in type 1 diabetes. Looked up from germline, CDR1 is SGHDN and CDR2 is FVKESK. The CDR3 is 13 residues long. Trimming pared 8 bases from V and 5 bases from J, leaving 16 bases between. cDNA synthesis used the whole RNA isolate, giving expressed TCRB sequences. Only in-frame clones appear in the TCRdb table, and some are missing; sequencing was by immunoSEQ multiplex PCR. Of 350,000 to 450,000 clones listed, 14% are singletons. This clone was seen a handful of times. Its specificity is not known. Study-wide results and limits: TCRB CDR3s from Type 1 diabetes patients were moderately but significantly shorter in all four CD4+ subsets. An over-representation of cells with high TCR expression could result from cDNA sequencing.

The material sequenced was naive CD4+ T cells from blood. The chain carries TRBV14 and TRBJ2-7; D could derive from TRBD1 or TRBD2 (5 bases each). The sequence derives from a man aged 25 to 40 in good health. The CDR3 DNA reads as TGTGCCAGCTCTCCGGGACCCAGGAACGAGCAGTACTTC. Protein sequence: CASSPGPRNEQYF.